This T cell receptor (beta chain) appears in the sequencing data of a study of long-term antiretroviral therapy in people with HIV. Study-wide points: Controls exceeded HIV repertoires in CDR3 length range. The data indicate that diversity increased after ART but remained below transplant donor controls.

At survey level, the immunoSEQ assay was run in its v3.0 version. Measured with immunoSEQ multiplex PCR; TCRdb has only the in-frame clones, and not every one. The data show approximately 22,000 clones, with 84% seen just once and 3.4% held by the top ten. Regarding this clone: Its antigen is not identified.

Trimming stripped 1 base from V and 8 bases from J, with 23 bases between. CDR3 length: 17 residues. Germline V gene sequence: CDR1 SNHLY, CDR2 FYNNEI. Source: unsorted PBMCs, taken 1.9 years after starting antiretroviral therapy. The chain recombines TRBV2 with TRBJ1-2; a weak D match, TRBD1 (6 bases). This clonotype was obtained from a woman aged 45-65 years with HIV. The CDR3 here is CASSEEQGGGSSLGYTF. Here the CDR3 DNA reads TGTGCCAGCAGTGAAGAGCAAGGGGGGGGGTCGTCGTTGGGCTACACCTTC.